This TCR beta chain comes out of a study of control samples from healthy donors and cancer patients. The repertoire was sequenced with immunoSEQ multiplex PCR; TCRdb's copy has only in-frame clones and lacks some. The repertoire has 150,000 to 200,000 clones, about 91% of them found once; the top ten carry approximately 4.9%. Unmatched junction bases numbered 2, after V lost 5 bases and J lost 4 bases. This CDR3 region has 13 residues. Notes on this clone: Other DNA sequences in this sample translate to the same CDR3.

The sequence was obtained from a woman younger than 45 in good health. V and J are TRBV12-3 or TRBV12-4 and TRBJ1-2, with TRBD1 matching over 9 bases. The sequenced sample was blood. CDR3 region: CASSLTGGYGYTF. DNA for the CDR3: TGTGCCAGCAGTCTGACAGGGGGCTATGGCTACACCTTC.